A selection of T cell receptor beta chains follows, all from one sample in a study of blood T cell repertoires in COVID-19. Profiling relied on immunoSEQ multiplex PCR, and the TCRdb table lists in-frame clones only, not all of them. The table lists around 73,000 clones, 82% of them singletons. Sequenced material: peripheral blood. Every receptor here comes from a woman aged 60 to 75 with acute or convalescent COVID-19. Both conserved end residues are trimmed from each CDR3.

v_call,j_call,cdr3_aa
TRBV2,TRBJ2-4,ASRVETGQNIQY
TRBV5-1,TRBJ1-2,ASSPGTGHYGYT
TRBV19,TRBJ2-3,ASSSELYLTDTQY
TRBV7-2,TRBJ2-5,ASSPLGVGLAGVETQY
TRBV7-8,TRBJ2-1,ASSFLAGDHNEQF
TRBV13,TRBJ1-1,ASSPLMGQMNTEAF
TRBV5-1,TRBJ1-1,ASSLAPGGNTEAF
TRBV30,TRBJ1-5,AWGAQRDQPQH
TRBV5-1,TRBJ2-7,ASSFRGLPYEQY
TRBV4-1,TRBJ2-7,ASSQAGTDYYEQY